The 30 T cell receptor beta chains below all came from one sample that was sequenced in a study of early T cells in non-severe SARS-CoV-2 infection. Each CDR3 protein is one row after TCRdb ran MiXCR on the 5' RACE reads. Here the sample spans approximately 90,000 distinct CDR3 sequences, roughly 9.6% being singletons. This material consisted of whole blood, taken at baseline. Every receptor here comes from an adult who was a healthcare worker with PCR-confirmed SARS-CoV-2 infection or an uninfected control (not recorded which).

The chain is built from TRBV7-2 and TRBJ2-7; the D gene could be TRBD1 or TRBD2 (5 bases each). CDR3 length: 14 residues. Trimming stripped 5 bases from V and 0 bases from J, with 11 bases between. Germline CDR1 reads SGHTA; CDR2 reads FQGNSA. This chain's CDR3 is CASSPRGGSYEQYF. CDR3 in DNA: TGTGCCAGCAGCCCCCGTGGGGGCTCCTACGAGCAGTACTTC. The whole variable domain, remainder taken from reference TRBV7-2 and TRBJ2-7, is GAGVSQSPSNKVTEKGKDVELRCDPISGHTALYWYRQSLGQGLEFLIYFQGNSAPDKSGLPSDRFSAERTGGSVSTLTIQRTQQEDSAVYLCASSPRGGSYEQYFGPGTRLTVT.

This rearrangement joins TRBV4-3 to TRBJ2-7; possibly TRBD2 for D (7 bases). Trimming left V 4 bases short and J 4 bases short, with 20 bases between. Germline V lookup: CDR1 LGHNA, CDR2 YSLEER. The CDR3 covers 16 residues. The CDR3 DNA reads TGCGCCAGCAGCCCCAGGGGAGTAGCGGGCATTTACGAGCAGTACTTC. It encodes CASSPRGVAGIYEQYF.

The chain joins TRBV9 to TRBJ2-2; unclear D gene. CDR1 is SGDLS, CDR2 YYNGEE, per germline. Trimming cost V 0 bases and J 4 bases, with 4 bases left between them. The CDR3 loop spans 13 amino acids. CDR3 amino acids: CASSVVSTGELFF. The CDR3 DNA follows: TGTGCCAGCAGCGTAGTTAGCACCGGGGAGCTGTTTTTT.

Turning to this clonotype: A junction boundary mismatches the germline segment, possibly from a read error. The chain employs TRBV5-1 and TRBJ2-6; no clear D gene. Germline CDR1 SGHRS, CDR2 YFSETQ. CDR3 size: 15 residues. Here the CDR3 DNA reads TGCGTCAGCAGCCCCGTTAACTTTGGGGCCAACGTCCTGACTTTC. Its protein is CVSSPVNFGANVLTF.

This clonotype came up a few times. The chain employs TRBV12-3 or TRBV12-4 and TRBJ2-2; no reliable D call. CDR3 size: 13 residues. Trimming took off 6 bases at V and 6 bases at J, with 11 bases between the two ends. Here the CDR3 reads CASSAYSSGELFF. CDR3 sequence (DNA): TGTGCCAGCAGCGCCTACTCATCCGGGGAGCTGTTTTTT.

This clonotype came up many times. The chain employs TRBV5-8 and TRBJ2-1, with D tentatively TRBD2 (6 bases). Germline V gene sequence: CDR1 SGHTS, CDR2 YDEGEE. The CDR3 is 13 amino acids. Trimming took off 3 bases at V and 9 bases at J, with 13 bases between the two ends. CDR3 bases: TGTGCCAGCAGCTCGGGACTGACGTTTGAGCAGTTCTTC. As protein: CASSSGLTFEQFF.

There are a few counts of this clonotype. The chain has TRBV4-1 and TRBJ2-1, with D perhaps TRBD1 (6 bases). CDR1 and CDR2 (germline): MGHRA, YSYEKL. This CDR3 has 14 amino acids. V was clipped by 3 bases and J by 6 bases, with 12 bases between them. The CDR3 loop is CASSHNRAPNEQFF. CDR3 coding DNA: TGCGCCAGCAGCCATAACAGGGCCCCCAATGAGCAGTTCTTC.

In its sample, this clonotype was seen a few times. This chain links TRBV14 with TRBJ2-1, with D unresolved. V shed 4 bases and J shed 8 bases, with 12 bases lying between them. The CDR3 is 13 residues long. Germline V lookup: CDR1 SGHDN, CDR2 FVKESK. The CDR3 region has the DNA TGTGCCAGCAGCCGGGTCCTTCGGGATGAGCAGTTCTTC. Its translation is CASSRVLRDEQFF. Combining the CDR3 with reference TRBV14 and TRBJ2-1 gives the whole variable domain EAGVTQFPSHSVIEKGQTVTLRCDPISGHDNLYWYRRVMGKEIKFLLHFVKESKQDESGMPNNRFLAERTGGTYSTLKVQPAELEDSGVYFCASSRVLRDEQFFGPGTRLTVL.

The chain is built from TRBV12-3 or TRBV12-4 and TRBJ2-3; possibly TRBD1 for D (5 bases). The V gene lost 4 bases and the J gene lost 2 bases, with 7 bases spanning the gap. This CDR3 is 13 amino acids long. The CDR3 loop is CASSSDNTDTQYF. For the CDR3, the DNA is TGTGCCAGCAGTTCGGACAACACAGATACGCAGTATTTT.

This clonotype was detected only a few times. The J gene is TRBJ2-3, the V gene TRBV20-1, with 11 bases aligning to TRBD2. CDR3 length: 15 residues. Trimming cost V 3 bases and J 2 bases; bases outside gene matches: 4. Per germline, CDR1 DFQATT and CDR2 SNEGSKA (reference sequence). The CDR3 DNA reads TGCAGTGCTAGTCTACTAGCGGGGGTCACAGATACGCAGTATTTT. Protein product: CSASLLAGVTDTQYF.

The chain links TRBV7-3 to TRBJ2-1; 8 nucleotides align to TRBD2. In germline, CDR1 is SGHTA, CDR2 FQGTGA. This CDR3 has 16 residues. Losses at the gene ends were 1 base for V and 8 bases for J; bases not matched to a gene: 10. CDR3 residues: CASSLIKLAATDEQFF. The CDR3 DNA follows: TGTGCCAGCAGCTTAATAAAACTAGCGGCCACTGATGAGCAGTTCTTC.

The chain joins TRBV20-1 to TRBJ2-3; 11 bases align to TRBD2. V shed 0 bases and J 5 bases; nucleotides not matched to a gene: 4. The germline gives CDR1 DFQATT, CDR2 SNEGSKA (reference sequence). This CDR3 is built from 15 residues. The CDR3 DNA is TGCAGTGCTAGAGATCTAGCGGGGGGCCGAGATACGCAGTATTTT. Translating gives CSARDLAGGRDTQYF.

This clonotype was seen ten or more times. This CDR3 reads CASSLGQGPGELFF. The CDR3 DNA reads as TGTGCCAGCAGCTTAGGCCAGGGCCCCGGGGAGCTGTTTTTT. The chain is built from TRBV7-7 and TRBJ2-2; possible D gene TRBD1, 5 bases. Per the germline V gene, CDR1 is SSHAT and CDR2 is FNYEAQ (reference sequence). The CDR3 is made up of 14 amino acids. V was shortened by 1 base and J by 6 bases, with 9 bases between the two germline ends.

This clonotype was recorded many times. The CDR3 sequence is CASSATGSRHDTQYF. CDR3 nucleotide sequence: TGTGCCAGCAGCGCAACCGGGTCCCGACACGATACGCAGTATTTT. The chain couples TRBV7-9 to TRBJ2-3, with D uncertain. Germline CDR1 SEHNR, CDR2 FQNEAQ (reference sequence). V dropped 5 bases and J dropped 6 bases, with 18 bases sitting between them. The CDR3 has 15 residues.

This clonotype was recorded many times. The CDR3 protein is CASSPFGEGREQFF. The CDR3, as DNA: TGTGCCAGCTCACCTTTCGGTGAAGGGCGCGAGCAGTTCTTC. The V and J genes are TRBV18 and TRBJ2-1; D unclear. The CDR3 totals 14 residues. CDR1 KGHSH and CDR2 LQKENI come from the germline V gene. Trimming cost V 3 bases and J 10 bases, with 16 bases left between them.

The rearrangement joins TRBV9 to TRBJ1-2; unclear D gene. The ends were cut back, 4 bases at V and 3 bases at J, with 13 bases in the middle. This CDR3 spans 14 amino acids. Germline-derived CDR1 and CDR2 are SGDLS and YYNGEE. CDR3 sequence: CASSLGPPDYGYTF. CDR3 DNA sequence: TGTGCCAGCAGCCTAGGACCGCCGGACTATGGCTACACCTTC. Full variable domain (outside the CDR3, taken from reference TRBV9 and TRBJ1-2): DSGVTQTPKHLITATGQRVTLRCSPRSGDLSVYWYQQSLDQGLQFLIQYYNGEERAKGNILERFSAQQFPDLHSELNLSSLELGDSALYFCASSLGPPDYGYTFGSGTRLTVV.

The V gene is TRBV6-6, the J gene TRBJ1-3, with unresolved D. The V and J ends lost 6 bases and 0 bases respectively, with 6 bases between them. The V gene's germline CDR1 is MNHNY and CDR2 SVGAGI (reference sequence). This CDR3 has 13 residues. This CDR3 reads CASSSNSGNTIYF. The CDR3 DNA reads TGTGCCAGCAGCAGTAACTCTGGAAACACCATATATTTT.

This chain connects TRBV4-2 to TRBJ2-3; 12 bases align to TRBD2. Germline V gives CDR1 LGHNA, CDR2 YNFKEQ. The V segment lost 3 bases and the J segment 5 bases; nucleotides outside the gene matches: 6. CDR3 length: 16 residues. The CDR3 nucleotides read TGTGCCAGCAGCCAGCGACTAGCGGGAGAAGTAGATACGCAGTATTTT. This gives the protein CASSQRLAGEVDTQYF.

V is TRBV19 and J is TRBJ1-1; D may be TRBD1 (6 bases). V gave up 3 bases and J gave up 1 base, with 9 bases separating them. This CDR3 has 14 residues. The germline gives CDR1 LNHDA, CDR2 SQIVND (reference sequence). This CDR3 is CASSMPRGNTEAFF. CDR3 nucleotide sequence: TGTGCCAGTAGTATGCCCAGGGGGAACACTGAAGCTTTCTTT.

The V gene is TRBV6-1, the J gene TRBJ1-3; weak D call: TRBD1 (5 bases). The CDR3 is 11 residues long. Trimming cost V 6 bases and J 10 bases, with 10 bases left between them. Germline V lookup: CDR1 MNHNS, CDR2 SASEGT. The CDR3 DNA reads as TGTGCCAGCAGCGGGACTGGGACCATATATTTT. Translated: CASSGTGTIYF.

The chain is built from TRBV7-2 and TRBJ2-2, with 9 bases matching TRBD1. In germline, CDR1 is SGHTA, CDR2 FQGNSA. Trimming at V came to 1 base and at J to 4 bases, leaving 1 base not matched to a gene. The CDR3 sequence is 15 residues long. In DNA form, the CDR3 reads TGTGCCAGCAGCTTAGGACAGGGGGGCACCGGGGAGCTGTTTTTT. It yields the protein CASSLGQGGTGELFF.

This clonotype was observed many times. The gene calls are TRBV15 and TRBJ2-3; D is unresolved. V lost 3 bases, J lost 2 bases, and 18 bases lay in between. The CDR3 length is 17 residues. The germline V gene encodes CDR1 LNHNV and CDR2 YYDKDF (reference sequence). CDR3 sequence reads: CATSRATPDGYTDTQYF. The CDR3 DNA sequence: TGTGCCACCAGCAGGGCCACCCCGGACGGCTACACAGATACGCAGTATTTT. The full variable domain, with the rest looked up from reference TRBV15 and TRBJ2-3, is DAMVIQNPRYQVTQFGKPVTLSCSQTLNHNVMYWYQQKSSQAPKLLFHYYDKDFNNEADTPDNFQSRRPNTSFCFLDIRSPGLGDTAMYLCATSRATPDGYTDTQYFGPGTRLTVL.

The chain uses TRBV5-1 and TRBJ1-1; weak D call: TRBD1 (6 bases). The CDR3 is 14 amino acids. V was trimmed by 3 bases and J by 2 bases, leaving 11 bases between them. The germline gives CDR1 SGHRS, CDR2 YFSETQ. CDR3 in amino acids: CASSSQGINTEAFF. The CDR3, as DNA: TGCGCCAGCAGCTCACAGGGTATCAACACTGAAGCTTTCTTT.

The V call is TRBV7-2, the J call TRBJ2-1, with D possibly matching TRBD1 (6 bases). Germline CDR1 SGHTA, CDR2 FQGNSA. The CDR3 totals 14 residues. V was pared by 4 bases and J by 4 bases, with 11 bases between. The CDR3 loop reads CASSSPQGYNEQFF. The CDR3 nucleotides read TGTGCCAGCAGCTCCCCCCAGGGGTACAATGAGCAGTTCTTC.

This clonotype was seen a few times. This chain joins TRBV4-1 and TRBJ2-3, with 13 bases that match TRBD2. Looked up from germline, CDR1 is MGHRA and CDR2 is YSYEKL. Trimming cost V 5 bases and J 5 bases; bases outside gene matches: 4. The CDR3 covers 15 residues. The CDR3: CASSSGLAGQDTQYF. The CDR3 DNA reads TGCGCCAGCAGCTCGGGACTAGCGGGACAAGATACGCAGTATTTT.

This clonotype was seen a handful of times. Here the CDR3 reads CASSLGRRVNEQFF. The CDR3 nucleotides are TGTGCCAGCAGCTTAGGACGGCGAGTAAATGAGCAGTTCTTC. This sequence joins TRBV7-2 and TRBJ2-1, with no clear D. The V and J ends lost 1 base and 7 bases respectively, with 11 bases between them. Germline V gives CDR1 SGHTA, CDR2 FQGNSA. The CDR3 length is 14 residues.

This clonotype was counted a few times. The chain carries TRBV7-2 and TRBJ2-3; D remains ambiguous. Trimming took 6 bases from V and 3 from J, leaving 13 bases between them. Germline CDR1 and CDR2: SGHTA and FQGNSA. The CDR3 has 14 residues. DNA for the CDR3: TGTGCCAGCAGTTCTAGGTTACGGACAGATACGCAGTATTTT. The encoded protein is CASSSRLRTDTQYF.

This clonotype was recorded a few times. Written as DNA, the CDR3 is TGTGCCAGCAGTCCGATCTCCTACGAGCAGTACTTC. This encodes CASSPISYEQYF. The rearrangement uses TRBV7-8 and TRBJ2-7; D uncertain. The V and J ends lost 6 bases and 0 bases respectively, with 6 bases between them. CDR1 is SGHVS, CDR2 FQNEAQ, per germline. This CDR3 region has 12 residues. Variable domain in full (rest from reference TRBV7-8 and TRBJ2-7): GAGVSQSPRYKVAKRGQDVALRCDPISGHVSLFWYQQALGQGPEFLTYFQNEAQLDKSGLPSDRFFAERPEGSVSTLKIQRTQQEDSAVYLCASSPISYEQYFGPGTRLTVT.

The rearrangement links TRBV27 to TRBJ2-3; tentatively, D is TRBD2 (5 bases). Germline V gives CDR1 MNHEY, CDR2 SMNVEV (reference sequence). The CDR3 loop spans 14 amino acids. V was cut by 9 bases and J by 1 base, with 14 bases left in between. This CDR3 is CASSRGWGTDTQYF. CDR3 nucleotide sequence: TGTGCCAGTAGCAGAGGGTGGGGCACAGATACGCAGTATTTT.

This rearrangement joins TRBV5-5 to TRBJ2-3; D gene ambiguous. Germline V gene data show CDR1 as SGHKS and CDR2 as YYEKEE (reference sequence). The V gene lost 5 bases and the J gene lost 3 bases, with 7 bases spanning the gap. The CDR3 has 12 amino acids. The CDR3 coding sequence is TGTGCCAGCAGTTCCCATACAGATACGCAGTATTTT. Its protein is CASSSHTDTQYF.